The T cell receptor (beta chain) described here comes from a study of OX40 agonist ivuxolimab in advanced cancers. Sequencing was performed with immunoSEQ multiplex PCR; in TCRdb, only in-frame clones are kept and a portion is missing. The sample consists of tens of thousands of clones, about 80% of them appearing once. The sample holds a few counts of this clone. Its antigen remains unknown. This CDR3 contains 15 residues. V was pared by 4 bases and J by 0 bases, with 13 bases between. The germline V gene encodes CDR1 MGHRA and CDR2 YSYEKL. Study-wide results and limits: Undetermined was the antigen specificity of the expanded peripheral T cells.

The rearrangement links TRBV4-1 to TRBJ2-7; no definite D call. The sequence came from an adult with an advanced solid tumor such as melanoma, head and neck, liver or kidney cancer. This sample comprised CD4+ or CD8+ T cells sorted from blood, obtained in a trial of the OX40 agonist ivuxolimab. The CDR3 DNA follows: TGCGCCAGCAGCCCTCAAACTGCCAGCTCCTACGAGCAGTACTTC. It translates to CASSPQTASSYEQYF.